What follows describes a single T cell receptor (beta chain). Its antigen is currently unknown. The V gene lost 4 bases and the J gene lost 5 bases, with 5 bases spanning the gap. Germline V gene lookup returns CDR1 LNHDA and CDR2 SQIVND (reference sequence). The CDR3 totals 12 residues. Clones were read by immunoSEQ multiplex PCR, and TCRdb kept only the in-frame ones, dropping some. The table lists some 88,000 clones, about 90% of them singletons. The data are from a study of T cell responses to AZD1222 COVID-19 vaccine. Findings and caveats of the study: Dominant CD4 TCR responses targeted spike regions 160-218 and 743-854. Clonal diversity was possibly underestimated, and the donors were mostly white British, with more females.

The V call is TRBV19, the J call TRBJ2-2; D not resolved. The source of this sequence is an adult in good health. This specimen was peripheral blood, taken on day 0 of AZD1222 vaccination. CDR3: CASSRDTGELFF. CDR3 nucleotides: TGTGCCAGTAGTAGGGATACCGGGGAGCTGTTTTTT.